This T cell receptor (beta chain) was profiled in a study of T cells in Graves' hyperthyroidism and ophthalmopathy (dated by TCRdb to the late 2010s). In terms of the full investigation: TCR V-J signatures able to tell the groups apart were searched for in a discovery cohort of 100 patients, of whom fewer than 45 had Graves' ophthalmopathy and about 60 had stable Graves' hyperthyroidism. After blood sampling, hyperthyroidism patients were treated with methimazole at a starting dose of 30 mg daily, and ophthalmopathy patients were treated with high-dose intravenous methylprednisolone. The paper reports TCR Vbeta CDR3 sequencing of 135 peripheral blood samples: under 45 ophthalmopathy, around 80 hyperthyroidism and approximately 17 progressor patients. An independent validation cohort of under 20 hyperthyroidism patients and 17 patients who later progressed to ophthalmopathy tested prospective prediction of ophthalmopathy. For training and testing, the roughly 100 patients in the discovery cohort were randomly divided in a 7:3 ratio. In several Graves' hyperthyroidism patients, the study also compared T-cell repertoires from thyroid tissue with T-cell repertoires from blood.

TCR beta CDR3 regions were amplified from RNA transcripts. A first-round RT-PCR of the TCR CDR3 used the HTBI primer set with the Qiagen OneStep RT-PCR kit. Libraries were constructed in a second round of multiplex PCR, after which size selection and purification were carried out. The libraries were sequenced on an Illumina HiSeq2000 using paired-end 100 bp reads. As for the authors' bioinformatics: SOAPnuke was used to process the raw data, removing reads that contained adapters or uncalled bases, had a mean Phred below 15, or lacked an exact match to the constant primer or identifier. High-quality paired reads were merged with COPE v1.2.5, and unique nucleotide sequences were defined as clonotypes. Clonotypes were aligned to IMGT TRBV, TRBD and TRBJ reference segments using MiTCR v1.1. The analysis was restricted to V-J combinations with a frequency above 0.0001, which together covered 99% to 99.2% of the repertoires. A TCS score was defined as the ratio of F50 (clonal expansion) to E x V (chaos), with BLOSUM62-based TCRdist applied between CDR3 peptides within each V-J. Welch's t-statistics and random forest reduced fewer than 600 V-J features to roughly 13, which were used in a naive Bayes classifier (R e1071). Thyroid-blood repertoire similarity was quantified with the Morisita-Horn index. Using fastp trimming at Q25 and MiXCR clonotype assembly, TCRdb reanalyzed the public sequencing data and kept in-frame beta chains. Entries that share a CDR3 protein sequence are merged under the most common genes and DNA. The authors' filters were not applied to this entry. This sample holds 490,000 or so distinct CDR3 sequences; roughly 45% were observed only once. The ten top clones hold about 45% of the sample.

This clonotype was seen a handful of times. The specificity of this receptor is unknown. No per-base quality is available; no much larger clone lies one base away. V ends up 0 bases short and J 3 bases short, with an unmatched junction base count of 14. From a lookup of the germline V gene, CDR1 and CDR2 are MNHEY and SVGAGI. The CDR3, cysteine through phenylalanine, is 18 amino acids long. The kept DNA is CDR3 alone, 54 bases in frame from the first base. Results and caveats for the whole study, not just this receptor: Sample size was not statistically predetermined, and investigators were not blinded to group allocation. Most expanded thyroid clonotypes (frequency above 0.001) were also found in blood, which suggests that blood repertoires may mirror thyroid immune responses. In validation, progression to ophthalmopathy was predicted by the model with around 71% sensitivity and under 85% specificity, a median of about 6.4 months before onset. In cross-validation, a model built on a 13 V-J signature told ophthalmopathy apart from stable hyperthyroidism with approximately 90% sensitivity and approximately 84% specificity, and in testing the same model reached 80%/75%.

Patients with uncontrolled infections, other autoimmune diseases, pregnancy or lactation were excluded. Clinical symptoms, serum thyroxine and TRAb, thyroid ultrasound, and orbital computed tomography formed the basis for the diagnoses. Total RNA was extracted with Trizol reagent, and quality was checked on an Agilent 2100 Bioanalyzer. The sequenced sample consisted of peripheral blood or thyroid tissue (not recorded which). The sequence was obtained from an adult woman with Graves' disease, either hyperthyroidism or ophthalmopathy (not recorded which). The chain couples TRBV6-5 to TRBJ2-7; TRBD1 aligns with 7 central bases. The nucleotide sequence reads TGTGCCAGCAGTTACTCGGCCAAACAGGGGCTTTTCAGCTACGAGCAGTACTTC. Protein translation: CASSYSAKQGLFSYEQYF.